These T cell receptor beta chains were read from a single sample in a study of T-cell memory formation after mild COVID-19. TCRdb re-analysed the 5' RACE reads in MiXCR, keeping a single row per CDR3 protein. The table lists 400,000 to 450,000 distinct CDR3 sequences, about 20% of them singletons. Source material: PBMCs or a T cell subset sorted from them (not recorded which). Receptor source: a man between 18 and 29 years old who had mild COVID-19 (a few samples of this study predate the infection). Cell type and time point are not known. Both conserved end residues are part of each CDR3. The D gene is left open where the match is weak. Size is stated for part of the rows, as once, few or many counts, or as a class when the clone is expanded.

abundance: NA
v_gene: TRBV27
d_gene: NA
j_gene: TRBJ1-5
CDR3nt: TGTGCCAGCAGTTATTCTTGGAGCAATCAGCCCCAGCATTTT
CDR3aa: CASSYSWSNQPQHF

abundance: NA
v_gene: TRBV25-1
d_gene: NA
j_gene: TRBJ1-5
CDR3nt: TGTGCCAGCAGTGAATTCGTGGGCAGCAATCAGCCCCAGCATTTT
CDR3aa: CASSEFVGSNQPQHF

abundance: NA
v_gene: TRBV3-1
d_gene: TRBD2
j_gene: TRBJ2-1
CDR3nt: TGTGCCAGCAGCCACGGACTAGCGGGGGGGCCCCCCTACAATGAGCAGTTCTTC
CDR3aa: CASSHGLAGGPPYNEQFF

abundance: NA
v_gene: TRBV7-2
d_gene: NA
j_gene: TRBJ1-5
CDR3nt: TGTGCCAGCAGCTTATGGGTGAATAGCAATCAGCCCCAGCATTTT
CDR3aa: CASSLWVNSNQPQHF

abundance: NA
v_gene: TRBV27
d_gene: TRBD1
j_gene: TRBJ2-5
CDR3nt: TGTGCCAGCAGTTCTGGGACAGTACGTGGGGAGACCCAGTACTTC
CDR3aa: CASSSGTVRGETQYF

abundance: few
v_gene: TRBV5-1
d_gene: NA
j_gene: TRBJ2-3
CDR3nt: TGCGCCAGCAGCTTGGAGCCTAGCGGCACAGATACGCAGTATTTT
CDR3aa: CASSLEPSGTDTQYF

abundance: few
v_gene: TRBV3-1
d_gene: NA
j_gene: TRBJ2-1
CDR3nt: TGTGCCAGCAGCCAAGCCTCTTCGGGGGTGTCCTACAATGAGCAGTTCTTC
CDR3aa: CASSQASSGVSYNEQFF

abundance: few
v_gene: TRBV10-3
d_gene: TRBD1
j_gene: TRBJ2-2
CDR3nt: TGTGCCATCAGGGGGGACAGTGAGGTCCCCGGGGAGCTGTTTTTT
CDR3aa: CAIRGDSEVPGELFF

abundance: few
v_gene: TRBV20-1
d_gene: TRBD2
j_gene: TRBJ2-5
CDR3nt: TGCAGTGCTAGTGGGGCGGGGGGCCCCCAAGAGACCCAGTACTTC
CDR3aa: CSASGAGGPQETQYF

abundance: NA
v_gene: TRBV10-3
d_gene: TRBD2
j_gene: TRBJ2-1
CDR3nt: TGTGCCACCCGAGACCTAGCGGGGGGAACCTACAATGAGCAGTTCTTC
CDR3aa: CATRDLAGGTYNEQFF

abundance: NA
v_gene: TRBV27
d_gene: NA
j_gene: TRBJ2-1
CDR3nt: TGTGCCAGTGCCAGGGCGGCGCTTTCCTACAATGAGCAGTTCTTC
CDR3aa: CASARAALSYNEQFF

abundance: once
v_gene: TRBV6-2/TRBV6-3
d_gene: NA
j_gene: TRBJ2-5
CDR3nt: TGTGCCAGCATATACCGGGAGACCCAGTACTTC
CDR3aa: CASIYRETQYF

abundance: NA
v_gene: TRBV29-1
d_gene: TRBD1
j_gene: TRBJ1-2
CDR3nt: TGCAGCGTTGACGCTGACAGGGGGCTGAACCCCTGGAGCGGCTACACCTTC
CDR3aa: CSVDADRGLNPWSGYTF

abundance: few
v_gene: TRBV2
d_gene: TRBD2
j_gene: TRBJ2-7
CDR3nt: TGTGCCAGCAGTGAAAATCTAGCGGGGGCCTACGAGCAGTACTTC
CDR3aa: CASSENLAGAYEQYF

abundance: NA
v_gene: TRBV7-9
d_gene: TRBD1
j_gene: TRBJ2-7
CDR3nt: TGTGCCAGCAGCTCGAGGGGGCTTGACTACGAGCAGTACTTC
CDR3aa: CASSSRGLDYEQYF

abundance: few
v_gene: TRBV6-5
d_gene: NA
j_gene: TRBJ1-3
CDR3nt: TGTGCCAGCAGTCCCCATGGAGTGAGGCCGGACGCCATATATTTT
CDR3aa: CASSPHGVRPDAIYF

abundance: NA
v_gene: TRBV3-1
d_gene: NA
j_gene: TRBJ2-3
CDR3nt: TGTGCCAGCAGCCAAGGGCCCTTTCGGCAGTCTACGCAGTATTTT
CDR3aa: CASSQGPFRQSTQYF

abundance: NA
v_gene: TRBV12-3/TRBV12-4
d_gene: TRBD1
j_gene: TRBJ2-2
CDR3nt: TGTGCCAGCAGCGGGGACAGGGCGCATACCGGGGAGCTGTTTTTT
CDR3aa: CASSGDRAHTGELFF

abundance: NA
v_gene: TRBV3-1
d_gene: NA
j_gene: TRBJ1-2
CDR3nt: TGTGCCAGCAGCCAAGGTCCGGGTCCAAACTATGGCTACACCTTC
CDR3aa: CASSQGPGPNYGYTF

abundance: many
v_gene: TRBV4-1
d_gene: NA
j_gene: TRBJ2-2
CDR3nt: TGCGCCAGCAGCCACCCCCGGGGGCGGAAGAACACCGGGGAGCTGTTTTTT
CDR3aa: CASSHPRGRKNTGELFF

abundance: few
v_gene: TRBV7-9
d_gene: NA
j_gene: TRBJ1-1
CDR3nt: TGTGCCAGCAGCACCCAACAGGCTGGGGCTTTCTTT
CDR3aa: CASSTQQAGAFF

abundance: few
v_gene: TRBV9
d_gene: TRBD2
j_gene: TRBJ2-3
CDR3nt: TGTGCCAGCAGGTCCCGGAGACTAGCGGCAGATACGCAGTATTTT
CDR3aa: CASRSRRLAADTQYF

abundance: NA
v_gene: TRBV7-3
d_gene: NA
j_gene: TRBJ2-3
CDR3nt: TGTGCCAGCAGCTTAAGGGGCAGGGCCCTTCGTCCAGATACGCAGTATTTT
CDR3aa: CASSLRGRALRPDTQYF

abundance: many
v_gene: TRBV5-6
d_gene: TRBD1
j_gene: TRBJ1-6
CDR3nt: TGTGCCAGCAGCCCCGGGACAGAGGTTCCCCTCCACTTT
CDR3aa: CASSPGTEVPLHF

abundance: few
v_gene: TRBV6-5
d_gene: NA
j_gene: TRBJ2-1
CDR3nt: TGTGCCAGCATGCTAGTGAGGGGAGGTGAGCAGTTCTTC
CDR3aa: CASMLVRGGEQFF

abundance: few
v_gene: TRBV20-1
d_gene: TRBD1
j_gene: TRBJ2-5
CDR3nt: TGCAGTGGCGATTCCGGGACAGCCTACCAAGAGACCCAGTACTTC
CDR3aa: CSGDSGTAYQETQYF

abundance: many
v_gene: TRBV5-1
d_gene: NA
j_gene: TRBJ2-3
CDR3nt: TGCGCCAGCAGCGCGGGCCAGTTGGGCCCCACAGATACGCAGTATTTT
CDR3aa: CASSAGQLGPTDTQYF

abundance: few
v_gene: TRBV5-8
d_gene: TRBD2
j_gene: TRBJ2-1
CDR3nt: TGTGCCAGCAGCTTGGCGAGCGGGGGAGCATGGAGCTCCTACAATGAGCAGTTCTTC
CDR3aa: CASSLASGGAWSSYNEQFF

abundance: few
v_gene: TRBV4-1
d_gene: NA
j_gene: TRBJ2-3
CDR3nt: TGCGCCAGCAGCCAAGATGGTGCCACCTCTTATGGCACAGATACGCAGTATTTT
CDR3aa: CASSQDGATSYGTDTQYF

abundance: many
v_gene: TRBV19
d_gene: TRBD1
j_gene: TRBJ1-5
CDR3nt: TGTGCCAGTAGTCCCAGGGGGCTGGGTCAGCCCCAGCATTTT
CDR3aa: CASSPRGLGQPQHF

abundance: NA
v_gene: TRBV7-2
d_gene: NA
j_gene: TRBJ1-3
CDR3nt: TGTGCCAGCACCACTGACAGCATCTCTGGAAACACCATATATTTT
CDR3aa: CASTTDSISGNTIYF

abundance: NA
v_gene: TRBV15
d_gene: NA
j_gene: TRBJ1-1
CDR3nt: TGTGCCACCAGCAGAGCAGATCCGAGCTTGGAAGCTTTCTTT
CDR3aa: CATSRADPSLEAFF

abundance: NA
v_gene: TRBV7-2
d_gene: NA
j_gene: TRBJ1-1
CDR3nt: TGTGCCAGCAGCCAAGGGGGGCTCATGAACACTGAAGCTTTCTTT
CDR3aa: CASSQGGLMNTEAFF

abundance: few
v_gene: TRBV18
d_gene: NA
j_gene: TRBJ2-1
CDR3nt: TGTGCCAGCTCACCGACCGGGCCCGGCGGGTACAATGAGCAGTTCTTC
CDR3aa: CASSPTGPGGYNEQFF

abundance: NA
v_gene: TRBV2
d_gene: TRBD2
j_gene: TRBJ2-3
CDR3nt: TGTGCCAGCATACCCCGGGACTACACAGATACGCAGTATTTT
CDR3aa: CASIPRDYTDTQYF

abundance: NA
v_gene: TRBV5-1
d_gene: NA
j_gene: TRBJ2-2
CDR3nt: TGCGCCAGCAGTTCGAGGGGCACGAACACCGTGGAGCTGTTTTTT
CDR3aa: CASSSRGTNTVELFF

abundance: many
v_gene: TRBV7-6
d_gene: TRBD1
j_gene: TRBJ1-2
CDR3nt: TGTGCCAGCAGCCCAGGGGGAGGGCTGGGTGGCTACACCTTC
CDR3aa: CASSPGGGLGGYTF

abundance: NA
v_gene: TRBV5-1
d_gene: NA
j_gene: TRBJ1-1
CDR3nt: TGCGCCAGCAGCTGGGACGGATCGAACACTGAAGCTTTCTTT
CDR3aa: CASSWDGSNTEAFF

abundance: NA
v_gene: TRBV7-3
d_gene: TRBD2
j_gene: TRBJ2-7
CDR3nt: TGTGCCAGCAGCTTAAGCGGTGGCGAACCGGGGGGGCAGTACTTC
CDR3aa: CASSLSGGEPGGQYF

abundance: NA
v_gene: TRBV5-4
d_gene: NA
j_gene: TRBJ1-6
CDR3nt: TGTGCCAGCAGCTTGGAGTGGGGAAATAATTCACCCCTCCACTTT
CDR3aa: CASSLEWGNNSPLHF

abundance: NA
v_gene: TRBV9
d_gene: NA
j_gene: TRBJ2-2
CDR3nt: TGTGCCAGCAGCGTAGTAGGTCCCAGGGACCACGGGGAGCTGTTTTTT
CDR3aa: CASSVVGPRDHGELFF